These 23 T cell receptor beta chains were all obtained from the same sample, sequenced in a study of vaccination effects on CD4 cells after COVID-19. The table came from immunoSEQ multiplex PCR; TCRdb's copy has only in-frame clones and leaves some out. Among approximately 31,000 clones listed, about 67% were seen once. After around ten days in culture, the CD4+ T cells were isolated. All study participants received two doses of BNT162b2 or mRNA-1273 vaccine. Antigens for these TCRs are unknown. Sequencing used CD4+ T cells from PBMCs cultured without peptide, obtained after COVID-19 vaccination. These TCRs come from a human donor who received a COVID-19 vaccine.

The CDR3 spells CASSLGRFTDTQYF. The CDR3 bases are TGCGCCAGCAGCTTGGGGCGGTTCACAGATACGCAGTATTTT. This rearrangement joins TRBV5-1 to TRBJ2-3, with D uncertain. Trimming left V 0 bases short and J 2 bases short, with 7 bases between. The CDR3 contains 14 residues. The germline CDR1 and CDR2 sequences are SGHRS and YFSETQ.

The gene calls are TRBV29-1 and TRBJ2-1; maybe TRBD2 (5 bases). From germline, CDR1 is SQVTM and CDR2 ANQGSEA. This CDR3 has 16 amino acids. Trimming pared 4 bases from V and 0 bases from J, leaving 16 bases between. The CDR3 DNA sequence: TGCAGCGTTGTTTCGGGGATTGACGGCTCCTACAATGAGCAGTTCTTC. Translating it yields CSVVSGIDGSYNEQFF.

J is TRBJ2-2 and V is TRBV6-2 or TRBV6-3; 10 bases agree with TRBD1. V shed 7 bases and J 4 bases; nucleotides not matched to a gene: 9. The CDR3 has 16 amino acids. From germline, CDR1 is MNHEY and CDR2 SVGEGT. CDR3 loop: CASTPRQGAITGELFF. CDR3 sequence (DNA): TGTGCCAGCACCCCGAGACAGGGGGCTATCACCGGGGAGCTGTTTTTT.

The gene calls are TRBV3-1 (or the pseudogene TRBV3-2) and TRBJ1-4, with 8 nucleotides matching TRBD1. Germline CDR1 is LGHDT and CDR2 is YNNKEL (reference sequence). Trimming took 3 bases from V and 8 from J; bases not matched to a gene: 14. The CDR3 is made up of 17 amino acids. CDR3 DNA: TGTGCCAGCAGCCATCGGACAGGGCGGTTGGGTAGGGAAAAACTGTTTTTT. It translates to CASSHRTGRLGREKLFF.

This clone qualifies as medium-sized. The CDR3 protein is CASSSGLADTDTQYF. CDR3 in DNA: TGTGCCAGCAGCTCGGGACTAGCGGACACAGATACGCAGTATTTT. V gene TRBV7-9 combines with J gene TRBJ2-3; 11 nucleotides line up with TRBD2. The J segment lost 2 bases and the V segment lost 4 bases, leaving 2 bases of the junction unmatched. Looked up from germline, CDR1 is SEHNR and CDR2 is FQNEAQ (reference sequence). The CDR3 has 15 amino acids.

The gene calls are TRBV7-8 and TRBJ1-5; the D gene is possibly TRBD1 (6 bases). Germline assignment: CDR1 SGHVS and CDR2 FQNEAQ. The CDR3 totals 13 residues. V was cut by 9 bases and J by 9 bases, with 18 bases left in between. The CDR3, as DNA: TGTGCCAGTGAGGGGGGCCGGGACGGGCCCCAGCATTTT. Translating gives CASEGGRDGPQHF.

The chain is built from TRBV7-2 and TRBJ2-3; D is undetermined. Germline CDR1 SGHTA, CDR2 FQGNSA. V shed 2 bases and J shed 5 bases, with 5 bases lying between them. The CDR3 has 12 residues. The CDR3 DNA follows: TGTGCCAGCAGCTTATTTTTAGATACGCAGTATTTT. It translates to CASSLFLDTQYF.

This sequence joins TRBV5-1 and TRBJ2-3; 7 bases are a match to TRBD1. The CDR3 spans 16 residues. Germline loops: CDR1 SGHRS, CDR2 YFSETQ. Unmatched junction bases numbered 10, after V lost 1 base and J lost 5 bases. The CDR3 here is CASSLNPLNRGDTQYF. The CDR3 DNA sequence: TGCGCCAGCAGCTTGAACCCCCTTAACAGGGGAGATACGCAGTATTTT. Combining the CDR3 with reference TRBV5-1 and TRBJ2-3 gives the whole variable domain KAGVTQTPRYLIKTRGQQVTLSCSPISGHRSVSWYQQTPGQGLQFLFEYFSETQRNKGNFPGRFSGRQFSNSRSEMNVSTLELGDSALYLCASSLNPLNRGDTQYFGPGTRLTVL.

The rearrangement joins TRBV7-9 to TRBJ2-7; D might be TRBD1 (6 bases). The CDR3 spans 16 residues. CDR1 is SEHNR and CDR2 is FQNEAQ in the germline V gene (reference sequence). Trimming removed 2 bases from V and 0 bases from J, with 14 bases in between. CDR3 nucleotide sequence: TGTGCCAGCAGCTTATCCCAGGGGTATATCTCCTACGAGCAGTACTTC. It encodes CASSLSQGYISYEQYF.

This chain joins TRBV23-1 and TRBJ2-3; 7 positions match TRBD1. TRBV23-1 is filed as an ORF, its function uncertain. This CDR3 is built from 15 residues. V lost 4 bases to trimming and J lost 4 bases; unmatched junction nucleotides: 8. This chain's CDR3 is CASSRYRGEADTQYF. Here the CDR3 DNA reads TGCGCCAGCAGTCGATACAGGGGTGAGGCAGATACGCAGTATTTT.

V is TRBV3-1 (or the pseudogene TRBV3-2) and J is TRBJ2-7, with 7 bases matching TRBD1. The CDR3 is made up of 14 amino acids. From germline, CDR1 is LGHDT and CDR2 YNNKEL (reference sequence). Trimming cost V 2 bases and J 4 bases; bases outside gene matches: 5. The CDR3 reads CASSQTRQGYEQYF. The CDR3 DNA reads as TGTGCCAGCAGCCAAACCCGACAGGGTTACGAGCAGTACTTC.

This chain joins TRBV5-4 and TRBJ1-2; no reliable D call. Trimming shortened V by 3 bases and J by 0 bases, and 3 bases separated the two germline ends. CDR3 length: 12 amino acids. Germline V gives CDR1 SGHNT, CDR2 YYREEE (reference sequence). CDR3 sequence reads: CASSSSNYGYTF. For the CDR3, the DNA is TGTGCCAGCAGCTCCTCTAACTATGGCTACACCTTC.

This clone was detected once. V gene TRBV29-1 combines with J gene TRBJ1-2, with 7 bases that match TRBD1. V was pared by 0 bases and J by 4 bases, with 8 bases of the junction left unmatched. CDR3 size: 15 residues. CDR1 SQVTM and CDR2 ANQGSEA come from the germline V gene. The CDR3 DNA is TGCAGCGTTGAAGATAGGAGAGGGGGCACCTATGGCTACACCTTC. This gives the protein CSVEDRRGGTYGYTF.

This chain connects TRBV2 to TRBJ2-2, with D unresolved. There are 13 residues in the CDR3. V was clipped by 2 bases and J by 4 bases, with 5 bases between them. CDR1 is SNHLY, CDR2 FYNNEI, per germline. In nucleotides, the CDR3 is TGTGCCAGCAGTGAACGGGTCACCGGGGAGCTGTTTTTT. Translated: CASSERVTGELFF.

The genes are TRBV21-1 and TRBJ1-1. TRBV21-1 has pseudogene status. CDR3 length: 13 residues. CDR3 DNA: TGTGCCAGCAGCAAAGCGGGGTACACTGAAGCTTTCTTT. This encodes CASSKAGYTEAFF.

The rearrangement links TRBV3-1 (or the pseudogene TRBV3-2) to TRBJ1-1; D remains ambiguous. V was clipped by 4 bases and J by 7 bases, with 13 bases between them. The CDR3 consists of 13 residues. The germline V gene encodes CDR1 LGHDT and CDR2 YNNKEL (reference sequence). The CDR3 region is CASSRRGRIEAFF. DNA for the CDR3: TGTGCCAGCAGCCGACGTGGACGGATTGAAGCTTTCTTT.

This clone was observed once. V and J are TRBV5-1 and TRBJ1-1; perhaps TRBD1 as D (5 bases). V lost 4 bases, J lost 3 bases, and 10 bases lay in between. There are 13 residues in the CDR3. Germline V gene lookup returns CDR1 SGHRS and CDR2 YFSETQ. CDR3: CASSLDRYTEAFF. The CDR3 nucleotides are TGCGCCAGCAGCCTTGACAGATACACTGAAGCTTTCTTT.

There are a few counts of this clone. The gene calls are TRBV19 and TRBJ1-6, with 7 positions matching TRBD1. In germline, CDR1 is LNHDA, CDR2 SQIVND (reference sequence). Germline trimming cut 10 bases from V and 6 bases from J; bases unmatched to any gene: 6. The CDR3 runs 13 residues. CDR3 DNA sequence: TGTGCCACCGGACAGGATTTTAATTCACCCCTCCACTTT. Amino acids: CATGQDFNSPLHF.

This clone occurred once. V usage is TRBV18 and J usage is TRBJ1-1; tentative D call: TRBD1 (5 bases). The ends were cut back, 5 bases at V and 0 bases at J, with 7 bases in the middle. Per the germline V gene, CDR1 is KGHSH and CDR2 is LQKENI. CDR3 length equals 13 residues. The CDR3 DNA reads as TGTGCCAGCTCAGGGGGGTTGAACACTGAAGCTTTCTTT. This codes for CASSGGLNTEAFF. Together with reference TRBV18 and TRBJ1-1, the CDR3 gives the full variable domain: NAGVMQNPRHLVRRRGQEARLRCSPMKGHSHVYWYRQLPEEGLKFMVYLQKENIIDESGMPKERFSAEFPKEGPSILRIQQVVRGDSAAYFCASSGGLNTEAFFGQGTRLTVV.

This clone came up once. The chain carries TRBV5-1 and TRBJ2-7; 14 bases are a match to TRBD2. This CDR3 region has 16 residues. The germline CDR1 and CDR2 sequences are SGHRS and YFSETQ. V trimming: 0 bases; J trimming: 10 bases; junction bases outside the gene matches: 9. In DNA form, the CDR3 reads TGCGCCAGCAGCTTGGGACTAGCGGGAGGGTACGAAGGACAGTACTTC. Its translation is CASSLGLAGGYEGQYF.

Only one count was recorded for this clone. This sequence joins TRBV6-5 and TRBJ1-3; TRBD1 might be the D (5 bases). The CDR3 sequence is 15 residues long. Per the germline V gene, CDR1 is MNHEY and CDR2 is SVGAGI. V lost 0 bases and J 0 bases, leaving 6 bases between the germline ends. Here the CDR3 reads CASSYSTASGNTIYF. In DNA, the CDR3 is TGTGCCAGCAGTTACTCGACAGCCTCTGGAAACACCATATATTTT.

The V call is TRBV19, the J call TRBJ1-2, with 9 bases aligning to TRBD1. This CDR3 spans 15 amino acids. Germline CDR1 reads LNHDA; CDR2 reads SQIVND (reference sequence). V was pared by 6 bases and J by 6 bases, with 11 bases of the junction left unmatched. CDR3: CASSPGTGYVNGYTF. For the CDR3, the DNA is TGTGCCAGTAGCCCCGGGACAGGGTATGTTAATGGCTACACCTTC.

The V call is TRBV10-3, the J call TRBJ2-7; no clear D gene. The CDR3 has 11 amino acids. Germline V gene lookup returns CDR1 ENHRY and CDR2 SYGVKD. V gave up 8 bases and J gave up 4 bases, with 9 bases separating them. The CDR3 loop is CAIRDTYEQYF. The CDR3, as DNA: TGTGCCATCCGCGACACTTACGAGCAGTACTTC.